The 21 T cell receptor beta chains listed next were all sequenced from one sample in a study of cytomegalovirus exposure and HLA in healthy donors. The study ran its PCR with 60 Vbeta and 13 Jbeta primers. Clones were sequenced by immunoSEQ multiplex PCR, and TCRdb holds only the in-frame ones, with some missing. The sample yields approximately 130,000 clones, roughly 80% seen once. The sequenced material came from PBMCs. The receptors stem from a middle-aged woman in good health and CMV-seronegative.

The chain joins TRBV7-8 to TRBJ1-2; possibly TRBD1 for D (6 bases). Trimming left V 5 bases short and J 4 bases short, with 17 bases between. Germline V CDR1 and CDR2: SGHVS, FQNEAQ. The CDR3 runs to 15 residues. DNA for the CDR3: TGTGCCAGCAGCCAAAGGACAGCAGACCTCTATGGCTACACCTTC. It specifies CASSQRTADLYGYTF.

V and J are TRBV6-5 and TRBJ1-4; TRBD1 is a possible D gene (5 bases). CDR1 and CDR2 (germline): MNHEY, SVGAGI. CDR3 size: 15 residues. V lost 4 bases, J lost 7 bases, and 16 bases lay in between. CDR3 DNA: TGTGCCAGCAGTTCACGAGGGGCGGAGGGTGAAAAACTGTTTTTT. Translation gives CASSSRGAEGEKLFF.

The rearrangement uses TRBV7-9 and TRBJ1-1, with TRBD1 matching 7 bases. CDR3 size: 14 residues. Per the germline V gene, CDR1 is SEHNR and CDR2 is FQNEAQ (reference sequence). The V segment lost 1 base and the J segment 3 bases; nucleotides outside the gene matches: 2. The CDR3 DNA sequence: TGTGCCAGCAGCTTAGTCCAGGGGGACACTGAAGCTTTCTTT. The encoded protein is CASSLVQGDTEAFF. The full variable domain, in which reference TRBV7-9 and TRBJ1-1 provide the parts outside the CDR3, is DTGVSQNPRHKITKRGQNVTFRCDPISEHNRLYWYRQTLGQGPEFLTYFQNEAQLEKSRLLSDRFSAERPKGSFSTLEIQRTEQGDSAMYLCASSLVQGDTEAFFGQGTRLTVV.

This sequence joins TRBV6-5 and TRBJ1-2, with 7 bases aligning to TRBD1. The CDR3 runs 15 residues. V shed 0 bases and J 5 bases; nucleotides not matched to a gene: 6. CDR1 is MNHEY, CDR2 SVGAGI, per germline. The CDR3 spells CASSYSGDRPYGYTF. In DNA, the CDR3 is TGTGCCAGCAGTTACTCGGGGGACAGACCTTATGGCTACACCTTC.

V usage is TRBV5-6 and J usage is TRBJ2-7, with D possibly TRBD1 on 7 matching bases. In germline, CDR1 is SGHDT, CDR2 YYEEEE. V was trimmed by 7 bases and J by 3 bases, leaving 14 bases between them. The CDR3 runs to 13 residues. CDR3 in amino acids: CASHPRGVYEQYF. Here the CDR3 DNA reads TGTGCCAGCCATCCCAGGGGGGTCTACGAGCAGTACTTC.

The chain carries TRBV7-2 and TRBJ2-7; 11 positions match TRBD2. The CDR3 is 16 residues long. The V gene's germline CDR1 is SGHTA and CDR2 FQGNSA. With 0 bases clipped from V and 5 bases from J, the junction kept 6 bases outside the gene matches. This CDR3 is CASSLAKLAGADEQYF. Written as DNA, the CDR3 is TGTGCCAGCAGCTTAGCGAAACTAGCGGGAGCGGACGAGCAGTACTTC. The full variable domain, in which reference TRBV7-2 and TRBJ2-7 provide the parts outside the CDR3, is GAGVSQSPSNKVTEKGKDVELRCDPISGHTALYWYRQSLGQGLEFLIYFQGNSAPDKSGLPSDRFSAERTGGSVSTLTIQRTQQEDSAVYLCASSLAKLAGADEQYFGPGTRLTVT.

Of note for this clone: The identical CDR3 is also encoded by other nucleotide sequences in the sample. Here the CDR3 DNA reads TGTGCCAGCAGCTTAGGACAGAACTATGGCTACACCTTC. Translating it yields CASSLGQNYGYTF. This chain joins TRBV7-2 and TRBJ1-2; weak D call: TRBD1 (5 bases). The V end was cut by 1 base, the J end by 2 bases, with 5 bases between. CDR3 size: 13 residues. The V gene's germline CDR1 is SGHTA and CDR2 FQGNSA.

A few counts support this clone. The chain links TRBV6-6 to TRBJ1-1; 10 nucleotides agree with TRBD1. J gave up 3 bases and V 8 bases, and 3 bases lay outside the gene matches. Germline CDR1 reads MNHNY; CDR2 reads SVGAGI (reference sequence). The CDR3 spans 13 residues. The CDR3 spells CASRDRGDTEAFF. The CDR3 coding sequence is TGTGCCAGCCGGGACAGGGGTGACACTGAAGCTTTCTTT.

Many counts were recorded for this clone. The chain combines TRBV4-2 with TRBJ2-6, with 9 nucleotides matching TRBD1. After removal of 4 bases from V and 0 bases from J, the junction contained 7 bases not matched to a gene. The germline V gene encodes CDR1 LGHNA and CDR2 YNFKEQ. This CDR3 region has 18 residues. CDR3 DNA: TGTGCCAGCAGCCCAGCGGGACAGGGCCCCTCTGGGGCCAACGTCCTGACTTTC. Translated, it gives CASSPAGQGPSGANVLTF.

The chain is built from TRBV6-1 and TRBJ2-2; the match to TRBD2 covers 8 bases. CDR1 is MNHNS and CDR2 is SASEGT in the germline V gene. The CDR3 runs 15 residues. Unmatched junction bases numbered 4, after V lost 5 bases and J lost 2 bases. The CDR3 DNA reads as TGTGCCAGCAGTCCCGGGGGGGCTAACACCGGGGAGCTGTTTTTT. Translating it yields CASSPGGANTGELFF.

This clone was found a few times. V and J are TRBV29-1 and TRBJ1-4, with D maybe TRBD1 (6 bases). V was cut by 7 bases and J by 0 bases, with 15 bases left in between. Germline V lookup: CDR1 SQVTM, CDR2 ANQGSEA. The CDR3 contains 15 residues. The CDR3 loop is CSAGGTTTTNEKLFF. The CDR3 DNA is TGCAGCGCCGGTGGGACAACTACAACTAATGAAAAACTGTTTTTT.

Turning to this clone: A junction boundary mismatches the germline segment, possibly from a read error. The rearrangement uses TRBV6-5 and TRBJ1-1; D gene uncertain. Germline CDR1 and CDR2: MNHEY and SVGAGI. This CDR3 region has 12 residues. The CDR3, as DNA: TGTGCCATCAGTGAGGAGGACACTGAAGCTTTCTTT. This gives the protein CAISEEDTEAFF.

This clone was detected a few times. The V gene is TRBV7-2, the J gene TRBJ2-3, with a weak D call TRBD2 (5 bases). Germline V gives CDR1 SGHTA, CDR2 FQGNSA. The CDR3 length is 13 residues. The V gene lost 5 bases and the J gene lost 4 bases, with 10 bases spanning the gap. CDR3 protein: CASSMSRADTQYF. The CDR3 bases are TGTGCCAGCAGCATGTCGAGGGCAGATACGCAGTATTTT.

This sequence joins TRBV27 and TRBJ2-7; 13 nucleotides line up with TRBD2. The CDR3 has 13 residues. The germline V gene encodes CDR1 MNHEY and CDR2 SMNVEV (reference sequence). With 5 bases clipped from V and 7 bases from J, the junction kept 2 bases outside the gene matches. CDR3 residues: CASSTGLAGEQYF. CDR3 DNA sequence: TGTGCCAGCAGTACGGGACTAGCGGGGGAGCAGTACTTC.

The rearrangement joins TRBV11-1 to TRBJ1-2; no clear D. Looked up from germline, CDR1 is SGHAT and CDR2 is FQDESV (reference sequence). Trimming shortened V by 3 bases and J by 6 bases, and 11 bases separated the two germline ends. This CDR3 comprises 13 residues. The DNA of the CDR3 is TGTGCCAGCAGCTTGGGCATGCAAGATGGCTACACCTTC. Amino acids: CASSLGMQDGYTF.

The J gene is TRBJ1-5, the V gene TRBV7-9; D is unresolved. The germline CDR1 and CDR2 sequences are SEHNR and FQNEAQ (reference sequence). The CDR3 has 14 amino acids. The V gene lost 1 base and the J gene lost 5 bases, with 9 bases spanning the gap. The CDR3 DNA sequence: TGTGCCAGCAGCTTAGGTGGGCTGGATCAGCCCCAGCATTTT. The encoded protein is CASSLGGLDQPQHF.

This rearrangement joins TRBV19 to TRBJ1-2, with 7 bases that match TRBD1. The ends lost 7 bases at V and 4 bases at J; junction bases unmatched: 9. Germline values: CDR1 LNHDA, CDR2 SQIVND (reference sequence). The CDR3 is made up of 14 amino acids. The chain's CDR3 is CASISWDRPYGYTF. The CDR3 region has the DNA TGTGCCAGTATTTCGTGGGACAGACCCTATGGCTACACCTTC.

The chain has TRBV4-2 and TRBJ2-1; 13 bases map to TRBD2. V shed 4 bases and J 2 bases; nucleotides not matched to a gene: 2. The germline gives CDR1 LGHNA, CDR2 YNFKEQ. The CDR3 is made up of 16 amino acids. The CDR3 reads CASSLGLAGAYNEQFF. CDR3 bases: TGTGCCAGCAGCCTAGGACTAGCGGGGGCCTACAATGAGCAGTTCTTC.

This clone was detected a few times. The chain combines TRBV6-5 with TRBJ1-5; D possibly corresponds to TRBD1 (6 bases). This CDR3 has 14 residues. Germline lookup yields CDR1 MNHEY and CDR2 SVGAGI. Trimming stripped 6 bases from V and 4 bases from J, with 13 bases between. CDR3 in DNA: TGTGCCAGCAGGCCAGGGGCTGGAAATCAGCCCCAGCATTTT. This gives the protein CASRPGAGNQPQHF.

V and J are TRBV5-1 and TRBJ2-1; tentatively, D is TRBD1 (5 bases). Trimming cost V 0 bases and J 0 bases, with 7 bases left between them. The CDR3 runs to 15 residues. Germline V gene lookup returns CDR1 SGHRS and CDR2 YFSETQ. Written as DNA, the CDR3 is TGCGCCAGCAGCTTGGGACAGAACTCCTACAATGAGCAGTTCTTC. It is translated as CASSLGQNSYNEQFF.

The CDR3 region has the DNA TGTGCCCATAGAGGGTACGGAAACACTGAAGCTTTCTTT. Encoded protein: CAHRGYGNTEAFF. This sequence joins TRBV6-6 and TRBJ1-1; D gene uncertain. The germline V gene has CDR1 MNHNY and CDR2 SVGAGI (reference sequence). V lost 11 bases to trimming and J lost 2 bases, with 15 bases between them. CDR3 length: 13 amino acids.